The clone carrying this T cell receptor beta chain was seen many times. What it binds is not known. For TCR beta, libraries came from quantitative 5'-RACE with molecular barcodes. One entry per CDR3 protein results from TCRdb running MiXCR on the 5' RACE reads. The table has around 99,000 distinct CDR3 sequences, roughly 9.6% seen once. These data are taken from a study of CD8 T cells in ankylosing spondylitis. Study findings and constraints: One TCR beta motif, made up of about 8 highly homologous variants, appeared characteristic of ankylosing spondylitis blood.

This sequence was found in a male donor with ankylosing spondylitis or in good health (not recorded which). Specimen: blood, either unsorted or a sorted T cell fraction (not recorded which).

CDR3 DNA: TGCAGCGCGAGTTGGCGTCAAGGTACCATTTGGCAAGAGACCCAGTACTTC. Translating it yields CSASWRQGTIWQETQYF. The chain recombines TRBV29-1 with TRBJ2-5; no firm D call. Germline V gene sequence: CDR1 SQVTM, CDR2 ANQGSEA. The CDR3 is made up of 17 amino acids. V gave up 7 bases and J gave up 2 bases, with 26 bases separating them.